This T cell receptor (beta chain) was found in a study of siplizumab effects on memory and regulatory T cells (dated by TCRdb to about 2019). Background for the entire study: Across roughly 8 responder-stimulator pairs, mixed lymphocyte reactions were run in pairs, one with siplizumab at 0.8 to 1 ug/mL and one without drug. The study looked at the effect of siplizumab, an anti-CD2 antibody, on alloreactive T-cell subsets in allogeneic mixed lymphocyte reactions made from human PBMCs. Results and caveats for the whole study, not just this receptor: Unstimulated naive T cells appeared to be more diverse than memory T cells, and naive cells seemed to make a substantial contribution to the alloresponse. The cumulative frequency of alloreactive sequences traceable to unstimulated CD4+ memory T cells was significantly reduced by siplizumab. Of the alloreactive CD4+ clones that could be mapped, the Treg-derived share averaged approximately 67% with siplizumab compared with around 27% in control reactions. Sequences below about 10^-5 frequency were poorly captured, so only a minor fraction of alloreactive clones could be mapped to unstimulated subsets. Whether proliferating Tregs from siplizumab cultures were suppressive was not functionally confirmed. A naive or memory phenotype could not be assigned to roughly 75-95% of proliferating CD4+ or CD8+ clones.

The CDR3, cysteine through phenylalanine, is 16 amino acids long. Only CDR3 DNA is held: 48 bases, read in frame from base 1. CDR1 and CDR2, looked up from the germline V gene, are SGHRS and YFSETQ. Trimming takes 4 bases off V and 0 bases off J; junction bases not matched to a gene: 6. Receptor libraries were prepared by the immunoSEQ multiplex PCR assay. Approximately 93,000 TCR templates per sample were assayed by the deep sequencing platform. Genomic DNA extracted from sorted T cells was used for TCRbeta CDR3 sequencing. As for how the authors treated the data: The R programming language was used for the clonal analysis of the TCRbeta CDR3 data. Alloreactive CD4+ and CD8+ clones were defined by comparing unstimulated samples with post-reaction CFSE-low samples. Regulatory or non-regulatory origin of alloreactive CD4+ clones was assigned by matching sequences to the sorted unstimulated Treg and non-Treg repertoires. In its TCRdb copy, this immuneACCESS table keeps in-frame sequences only and misses some clones. Where compared with another copy, unresolved V genes explain less than half of these, and the others have no known cause. V and J calls and clone size come straight from that table; D and trimming were deduced from the DNA. The table for this sample lists approximately 20,000 clones; 44% of them were counted only once. The ten most abundant clones make up around 5.8% of the sample.

For 5 to 7 days, cells in the mixed lymphocyte reaction were kept in coculture at 37 degrees C. After responder PBMCs were labelled with CFSE and stimulator PBMCs with Violet Dye, the two populations were combined at a 1:1 ratio. TCRbeta CDR3 sequencing was performed on sorted unstimulated T cells and on proliferating T cells recovered from mixed lymphocyte reactions. Fresh whole blood from roughly 10 HLA-typed healthy donors was used to isolate PBMCs. Proliferating CFSE-low responder T cells were FACS-sorted after the mixed lymphocyte reaction for TCR sequencing. A note on this clone: Its cognate antigen has yet to be identified. The record has no base qualities; no much larger clone is one base away.

The sequenced sample consisted of CFSE-low (dividing) CD4+ T cells sorted from an allogeneic mixed lymphocyte reaction. The V and J segments used are TRBV5-1 and TRBJ2-3; TRBD2 agrees with 9 junctional bases. This TCR derives from a human donor in good health; the cells came from an allogeneic mixed lymphocyte reaction. Some clones in this sample may be carry-over from other donors' samples. The bases read TGCGCCAGCAGCGTGACTAGCGGCATAAGCACAGATACGCAGTATTTT. This encodes CASSVTSGISTDTQYF.